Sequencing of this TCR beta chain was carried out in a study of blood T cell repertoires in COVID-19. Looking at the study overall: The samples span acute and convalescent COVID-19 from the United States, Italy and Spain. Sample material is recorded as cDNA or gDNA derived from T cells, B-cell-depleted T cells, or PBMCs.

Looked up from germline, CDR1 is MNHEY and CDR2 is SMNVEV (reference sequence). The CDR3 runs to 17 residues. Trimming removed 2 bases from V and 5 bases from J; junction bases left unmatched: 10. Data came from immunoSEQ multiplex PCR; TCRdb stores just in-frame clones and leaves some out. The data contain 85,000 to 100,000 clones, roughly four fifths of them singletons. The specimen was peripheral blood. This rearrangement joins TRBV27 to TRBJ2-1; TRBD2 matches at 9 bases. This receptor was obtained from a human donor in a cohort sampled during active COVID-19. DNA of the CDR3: TGTGCCAGCAGTTTAGGCTGGCGGGGGGGAATCAACAATGAGCAGTTCTTC. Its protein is CASSLGWRGGINNEQFF.